This T cell receptor (beta chain) derives from a study of CD8 T cells in Susac syndrome. The CDR3 is 14 amino acids. The V end was cut by 0 bases, the J end by 2 bases, with 7 bases between. The germline CDR1 and CDR2 sequences are SGHRS and YFSETQ. Random hexamers were used to reverse transcribe about 0.5 to 1 ug of RNA. TCRdb used MiXCR to reprocess the immunoSEQ multiplex PCR reads, holding one entry per CDR3 protein. The sample includes about 190,000 distinct CDR3 sequences, around 95% of them seen just once. TEMRA cells underwent FACS enrichment and CD8+ and CD4+ T cells underwent negative isolation.

The rearrangement uses TRBV5-1 and TRBJ2-3; D uncertain. Sequenced: CD8+ T cells from PBMCs. This receptor was obtained from a human donor with Susac syndrome. In DNA, the CDR3 is TGCGCCAGCAGCTTGGGTTCGCCCACAGATACGCAGTATTTT. It specifies CASSLGSPTDTQYF. Based on the CDR3 plus reference TRBV5-1 and TRBJ2-3, the full variable domain is KAGVTQTPRYLIKTRGQQVTLSCSPISGHRSVSWYQQTPGQGLQFLFEYFSETQRNKGNFPGRFSGRQFSNSRSEMNVSTLELGDSALYLCASSLGSPTDTQYFGPGTRLTVL.